These T cell receptor beta chains were read from a single sample in a study of T cells after yellow fever vaccination. Via MiXCR, TCRdb re-called the 5' RACE reads, giving one row per CDR3 protein. The sample contains approximately 580,000 distinct CDR3 sequences, roughly 17% of which appear only once. Source: PBMCs, taken 4 to 5 days after the first yellow fever vaccination. The origin of the receptors is a man between 18 and 29 years old who received the YFV17D yellow fever vaccine. Both conserved end residues are part of each CDR3. D genes are given only for firm matches. Not every row has a clone size; where given, it reads once, few, many or a size class.

J: TRBJ1-1; size: few; V: TRBV9; D: TRBD1; DNA: TGTGCCAGCAGCCCGTGGACAGGGCGAAGTAACACTGAAGCTTTCTTT; CDR3: CASSPWTGRSNTEAFF
J: TRBJ1-1; size: few; V: TRBV4-2; D: -; DNA: TGTGCCAGCAGCCTTGGGGCTTTCTTT; CDR3: CASSLGAFF
J: TRBJ2-1; size: -; V: TRBV5-1; D: -; DNA: TGCGCCAGCAGCCGCGCGGGTAAATTCCCCAATGAGCAGTTCTTC; CDR3: CASSRAGKFPNEQFF
J: TRBJ2-5; size: -; V: TRBV6-2/TRBV6-3; D: TRBD2; DNA: TGTGCCAGCAGTTCCCGAAGGAAGCGGGGGGCTCAAGAGACCCAGTACTTC; CDR3: CASSSRRKRGAQETQYF
J: TRBJ1-6; size: few; V: TRBV23-1; D: -; DNA: TGCGCCAGCAGTCAATCGAAGATTAATTCACCCCTCCACTTT; CDR3: CASSQSKINSPLHF
J: TRBJ1-2; size: -; V: TRBV27; D: -; DNA: TGTGCCAGCAGTTTAGGTAACGGCCTGTATGGCTACACCTTC; CDR3: CASSLGNGLYGYTF
J: TRBJ2-4; size: -; V: TRBV12-3/TRBV12-4; D: TRBD1; DNA: TGTGCCAGCCTAGGGGACAGTCCGAACATTCAGTACTTC; CDR3: CASLGDSPNIQYF
J: TRBJ2-5; size: -; V: TRBV20-1; D: TRBD1; DNA: TGCAGTGCTAGAGATGGCCCGGGACAGCACCAAGAGACCCAGTACTTC; CDR3: CSARDGPGQHQETQYF
J: TRBJ2-1; size: few; V: TRBV4-3; D: -; DNA: TGCGCCAGCAGCCAAGAAGTACGTCGTCCCCCCTACAATGAGCAGTTCTTC; CDR3: CASSQEVRRPPYNEQFF
J: TRBJ2-7; size: -; V: TRBV7-6; D: -; DNA: TGTGCCAGCACCAGCGGCCATAGCTCCTACGAGCAGTACTTC; CDR3: CASTSGHSSYEQYF
J: TRBJ1-4; size: few; V: TRBV2; D: -; DNA: TGTGCCAGCAGGGGCCTCGCCCGAGGGGAAAAACTGTTTTTT; CDR3: CASRGLARGEKLFF
J: TRBJ1-2; size: -; V: TRBV24-1; D: -; DNA: TGTGCCACCAGTGATCCTTCAGGGGGCTACACCTTC; CDR3: CATSDPSGGYTF
J: TRBJ2-3; size: -; V: TRBV7-2; D: TRBD2; DNA: TGTGCCAGCAGCTTAGCGCGACTAGCGGGGGGCACAGATACGCAGTATTTT; CDR3: CASSLARLAGGTDTQYF
J: TRBJ1-1; size: -; V: TRBV5-1; D: TRBD1; DNA: TGCGCCAGCAGGTCCGGGACAGGGAACACTGAAGCTTTCTTT; CDR3: CASRSGTGNTEAFF
J: TRBJ2-6; size: -; V: TRBV6-5; D: -; DNA: TGTGCCAGCAGTTCGGGGACGGCCCCTGGGGCCAACGTCCTGACTTTC; CDR3: CASSSGTAPGANVLTF
J: TRBJ2-3; size: -; V: TRBV20-1; D: -; DNA: TGCATTGCCAGCCCGGGTCAGGGCACAGATACGCAGTATTTT; CDR3: CIASPGQGTDTQYF
J: TRBJ2-5; size: few; V: TRBV7-8; D: -; DNA: TGTGCCAGCAGCCCCATCCTGGGGCAGACCCAGTACTTC; CDR3: CASSPILGQTQYF
J: TRBJ2-3; size: -; V: TRBV5-1; D: -; DNA: TGCGCCAGCAGCTTGGCCCTTGGGGATACAGATACGCAGTATTTT; CDR3: CASSLALGDTDTQYF